The source of this TCR beta chain is a study of blood T cell repertoires in COVID-19. Adults between about 18 and 95 years of age took part from 24 US areas. Clinical histories supplied by participants themselves formed the basis of cohort assignment. This clone was found once. The germline V gene has CDR1 MNHEY and CDR2 SVGAGI. This CDR3 has 11 amino acids. The V and J ends lost 5 bases and 4 bases respectively, with 5 bases between them. Per the authors' pipeline: Reference gene primers were amplified, and this amplification served to estimate nucleated cell counts. Some clones are missing from TCRdb's copy, which holds only in-frame ones; the method was immunoSEQ multiplex PCR. Clonal size and the V and J genes are those of that table, whereas D and trimming came from the DNA. The data show 220,000 or so clones, 90% seen once.

The TCR comes from a young man who had been exposed to COVID-19. Source material: PBMCs or T cells enriched from blood (not recorded which). The genes are TRBV6-5 and TRBJ1-2, with D uncertain. This CDR3 is CASSPSYGYTF. The CDR3 DNA reads as TGTGCCAGCAGTCCGAGCTATGGCTACACCTTC.